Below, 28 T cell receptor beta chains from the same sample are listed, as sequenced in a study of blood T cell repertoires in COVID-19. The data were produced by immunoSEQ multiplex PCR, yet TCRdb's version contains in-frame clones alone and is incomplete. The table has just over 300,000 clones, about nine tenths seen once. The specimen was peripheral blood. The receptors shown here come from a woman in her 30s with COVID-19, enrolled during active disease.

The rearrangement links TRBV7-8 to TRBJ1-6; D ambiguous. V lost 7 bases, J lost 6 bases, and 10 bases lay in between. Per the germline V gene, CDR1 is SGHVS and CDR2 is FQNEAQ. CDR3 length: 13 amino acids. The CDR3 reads CASMGSSNSPLHF. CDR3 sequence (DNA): TGTGCCAGCATGGGCAGCTCTAATTCACCCCTCCACTTT. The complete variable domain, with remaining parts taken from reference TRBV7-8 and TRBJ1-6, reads GAGVSQSPRYKVAKRGQDVALRCDPISGHVSLFWYQQALGQGPEFLTYFQNEAQLDKSGLPSDRFFAERPEGSVSTLKIQRTQQEDSAVYLCASMGSSNSPLHFGNGTRLTVT.

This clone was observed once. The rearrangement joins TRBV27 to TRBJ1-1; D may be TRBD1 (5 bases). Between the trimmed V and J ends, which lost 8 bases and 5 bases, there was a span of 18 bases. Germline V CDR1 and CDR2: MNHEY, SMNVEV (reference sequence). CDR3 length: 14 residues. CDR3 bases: TGTGCCAGCGGCCCCAACCTGGGGCGAACTGAAGCTTTCTTT. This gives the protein CASGPNLGRTEAFF.

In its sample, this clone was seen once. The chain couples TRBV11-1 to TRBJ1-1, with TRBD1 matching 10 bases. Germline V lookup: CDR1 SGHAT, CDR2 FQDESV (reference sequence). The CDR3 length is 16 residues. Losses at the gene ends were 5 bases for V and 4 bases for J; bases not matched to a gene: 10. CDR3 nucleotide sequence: TGTGCCAGCAGCCTGAGGACAGGGGGGACGAGCACTGAAGCTTTCTTT. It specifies CASSLRTGGTSTEAFF.

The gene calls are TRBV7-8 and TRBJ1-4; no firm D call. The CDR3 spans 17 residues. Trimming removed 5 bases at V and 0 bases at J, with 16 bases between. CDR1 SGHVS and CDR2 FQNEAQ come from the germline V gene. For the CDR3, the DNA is TGTGCCAGCAGCAGCCCCGGAGGCAGAACAACTAATGAAAAACTGTTTTTT. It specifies CASSSPGGRTTNEKLFF.

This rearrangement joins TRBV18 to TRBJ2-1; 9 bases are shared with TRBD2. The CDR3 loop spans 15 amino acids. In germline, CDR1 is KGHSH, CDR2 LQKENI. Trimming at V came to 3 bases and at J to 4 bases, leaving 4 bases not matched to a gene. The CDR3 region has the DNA TGTGCCAGCTCACCGGGCGGGGGGGAATACAATGAGCAGTTCTTC. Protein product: CASSPGGGEYNEQFF.

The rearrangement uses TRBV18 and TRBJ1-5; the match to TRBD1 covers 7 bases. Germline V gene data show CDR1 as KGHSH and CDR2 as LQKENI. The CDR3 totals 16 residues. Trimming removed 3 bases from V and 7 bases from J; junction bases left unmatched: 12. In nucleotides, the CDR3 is TGTGCCAGCTCACCTTCTCTAGGGGGCGCGGGGCAGCCCCAGCATTTT. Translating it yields CASSPSLGGAGQPQHF.

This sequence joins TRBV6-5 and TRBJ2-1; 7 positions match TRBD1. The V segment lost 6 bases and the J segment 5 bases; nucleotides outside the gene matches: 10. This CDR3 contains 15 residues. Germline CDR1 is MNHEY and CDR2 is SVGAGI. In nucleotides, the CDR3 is TGTGCCAGCAGGTTGGACAGGAGCCTCCACAATGAGCAGTTCTTC. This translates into CASRLDRSLHNEQFF.

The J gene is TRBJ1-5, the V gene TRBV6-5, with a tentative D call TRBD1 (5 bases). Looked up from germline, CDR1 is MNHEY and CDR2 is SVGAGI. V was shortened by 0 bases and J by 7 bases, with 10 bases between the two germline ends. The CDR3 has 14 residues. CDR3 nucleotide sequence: TGTGCCAGCAGTTACTCGGGGGGGGGACAGCCCCAGCATTTT. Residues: CASSYSGGGQPQHF.

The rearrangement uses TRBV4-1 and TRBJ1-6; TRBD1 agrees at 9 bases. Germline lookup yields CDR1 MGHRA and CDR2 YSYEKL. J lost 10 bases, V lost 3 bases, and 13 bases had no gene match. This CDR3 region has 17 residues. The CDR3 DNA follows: TGCGCCAGCAGCCATCCTCACTCGGGGGACAGGGACTCACCCCTCCACTTT. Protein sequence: CASSHPHSGDRDSPLHF.

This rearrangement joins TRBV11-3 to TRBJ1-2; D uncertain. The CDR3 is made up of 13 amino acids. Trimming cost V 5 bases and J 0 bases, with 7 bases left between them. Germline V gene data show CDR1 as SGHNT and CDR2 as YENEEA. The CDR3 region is CASSLGANYGYTF. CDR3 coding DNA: TGTGCCAGCAGCCTGGGAGCTAACTATGGCTACACCTTC. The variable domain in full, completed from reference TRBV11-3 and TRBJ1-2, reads EAGVVQSPRYKIIEKKQPVAFWCNPISGHNTLYWYLQNLGQGPELLIRYENEEAVDDSQLPKDRFSAERLKGVDSTLKIQPAELGDSAVYLCASSLGANYGYTFGSGTRLTVV.

In DNA, the CDR3 is TGTGCCAGCAGTTTAGCGGGGGAGACCGGGGAGCTGTTTTTT. Residues: CASSLAGETGELFF. This sequence joins TRBV6-2 or TRBV6-3 and TRBJ2-2, with 9 bases aligning to TRBD2. Germline V gene sequence: CDR1 MNHEY, CDR2 SVGEGT. V lost 4 bases to trimming and J lost 5 bases; unmatched junction nucleotides: 2. There are 14 residues in the CDR3.

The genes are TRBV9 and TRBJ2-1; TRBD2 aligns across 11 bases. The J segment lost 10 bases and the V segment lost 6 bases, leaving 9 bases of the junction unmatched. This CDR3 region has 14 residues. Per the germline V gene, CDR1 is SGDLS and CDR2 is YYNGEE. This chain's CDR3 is CASIHSGGAREQFF. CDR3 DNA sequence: TGTGCCAGCATCCATAGCGGGGGGGCTAGGGAGCAGTTCTTC.

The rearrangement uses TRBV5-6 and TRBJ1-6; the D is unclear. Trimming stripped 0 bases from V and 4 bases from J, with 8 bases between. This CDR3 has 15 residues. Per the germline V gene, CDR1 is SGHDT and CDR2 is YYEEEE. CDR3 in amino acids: CASSLARQYNSPLHF. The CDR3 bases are TGTGCCAGCAGCTTGGCCAGGCAGTATAATTCACCCCTCCACTTT.

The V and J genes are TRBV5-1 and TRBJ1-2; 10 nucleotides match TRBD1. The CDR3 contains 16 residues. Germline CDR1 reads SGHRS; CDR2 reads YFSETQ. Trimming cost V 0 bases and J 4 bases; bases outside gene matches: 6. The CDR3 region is CASSLGDRGSTYGYTF. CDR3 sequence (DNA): TGCGCCAGCAGCTTGGGGGACAGGGGTTCGACCTATGGCTACACCTTC.

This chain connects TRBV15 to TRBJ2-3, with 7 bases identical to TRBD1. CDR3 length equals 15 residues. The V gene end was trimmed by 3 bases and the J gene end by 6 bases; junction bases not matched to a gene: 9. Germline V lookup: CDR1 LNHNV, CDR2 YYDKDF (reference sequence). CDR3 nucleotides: TGTGCCACCAGCAGTGACAATCTCAGGGGGGATACGCAGTATTTT. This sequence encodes CATSSDNLRGDTQYF.

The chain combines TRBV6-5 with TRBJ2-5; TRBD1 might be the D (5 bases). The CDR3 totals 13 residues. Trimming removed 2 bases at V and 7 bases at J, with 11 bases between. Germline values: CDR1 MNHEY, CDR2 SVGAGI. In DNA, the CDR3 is TGTGCCAGCAGTTACGGGGCTAGGGGGACCCAGTACTTC. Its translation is CASSYGARGTQYF.

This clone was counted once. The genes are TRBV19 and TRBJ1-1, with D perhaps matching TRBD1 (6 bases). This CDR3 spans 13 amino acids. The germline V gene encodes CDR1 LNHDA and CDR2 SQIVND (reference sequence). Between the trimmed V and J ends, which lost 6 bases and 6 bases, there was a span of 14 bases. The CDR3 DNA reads TGTGCCAGTAGATTAGGGACATCGGCTGAAGCTTTCTTT. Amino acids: CASRLGTSAEAFF.

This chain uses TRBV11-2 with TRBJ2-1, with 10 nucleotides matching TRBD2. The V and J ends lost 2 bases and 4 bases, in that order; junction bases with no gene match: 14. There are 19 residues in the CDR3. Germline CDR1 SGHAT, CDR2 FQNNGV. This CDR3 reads CASSLPPSERGGSYNEQFF. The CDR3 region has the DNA TGTGCCAGCAGCTTACCACCAAGTGAGCGGGGGGGATCTTACAATGAGCAGTTCTTC.

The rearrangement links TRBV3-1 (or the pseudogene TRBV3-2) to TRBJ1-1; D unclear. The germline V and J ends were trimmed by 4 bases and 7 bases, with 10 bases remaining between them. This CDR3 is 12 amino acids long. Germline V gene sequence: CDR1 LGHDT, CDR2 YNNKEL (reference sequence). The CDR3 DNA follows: TGTGCCAGCAGCCCCCGACACCGTGAAGCTTTCTTT. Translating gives CASSPRHREAFF.

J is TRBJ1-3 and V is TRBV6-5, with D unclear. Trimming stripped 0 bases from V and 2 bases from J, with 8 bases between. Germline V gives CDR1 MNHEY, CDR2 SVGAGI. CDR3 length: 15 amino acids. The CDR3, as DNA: TGTGCCAGCAGTTACTCTGGGAGGGCTGGAAACACCATATATTTT. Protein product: CASSYSGRAGNTIYF.

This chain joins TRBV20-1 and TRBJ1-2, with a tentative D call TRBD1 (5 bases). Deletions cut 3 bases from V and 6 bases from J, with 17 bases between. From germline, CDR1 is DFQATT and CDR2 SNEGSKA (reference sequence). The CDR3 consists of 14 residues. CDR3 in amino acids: CSASPRVRADGYTF. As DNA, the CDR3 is TGCAGTGCTAGTCCCAGGGTCAGGGCGGATGGCTACACCTTC.

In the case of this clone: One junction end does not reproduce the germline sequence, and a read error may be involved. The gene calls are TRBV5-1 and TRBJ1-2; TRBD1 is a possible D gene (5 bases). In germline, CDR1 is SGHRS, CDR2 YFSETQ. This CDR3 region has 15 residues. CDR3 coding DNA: TGCGCCAGCAGCTTGGGGACAACGCCGGACTATGACTACACCTTC. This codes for CASSLGTTPDYDYTF.

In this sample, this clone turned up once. The CDR3 nucleotides are TGTGCCAGCAGCTTGGAACTAGCGGCATACGAGCAGTACTTC. The encoded protein is CASSLELAAYEQYF. The chain joins TRBV5-5 to TRBJ2-7, with 8 nucleotides matching TRBD2. After removal of 0 bases from V and 4 bases from J, the junction contained 3 bases not matched to a gene. Per the germline V gene, CDR1 is SGHKS and CDR2 is YYEKEE (reference sequence). The CDR3 length is 14 residues.

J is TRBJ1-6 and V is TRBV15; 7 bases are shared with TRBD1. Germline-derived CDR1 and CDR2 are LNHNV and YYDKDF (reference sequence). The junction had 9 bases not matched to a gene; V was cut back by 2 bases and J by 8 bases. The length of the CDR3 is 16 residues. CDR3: CATSRYRTGIDSPLHF. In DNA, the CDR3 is TGTGCCACCAGCAGATACCGGACAGGAATTGATTCACCCCTCCACTTT.

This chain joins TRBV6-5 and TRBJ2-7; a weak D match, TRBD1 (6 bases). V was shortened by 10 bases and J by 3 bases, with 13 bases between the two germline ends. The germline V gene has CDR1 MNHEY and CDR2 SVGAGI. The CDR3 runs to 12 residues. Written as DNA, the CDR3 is TGTGCCACCCAAGACAGGATCTACGAGCAGTACTTC. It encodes CATQDRIYEQYF.

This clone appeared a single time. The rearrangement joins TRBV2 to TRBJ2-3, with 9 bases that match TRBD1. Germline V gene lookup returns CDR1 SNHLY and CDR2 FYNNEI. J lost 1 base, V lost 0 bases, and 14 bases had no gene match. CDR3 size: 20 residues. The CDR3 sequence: CASSEAATGGSDWGTDTQYF. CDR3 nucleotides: TGTGCCAGCAGTGAAGCAGCGACAGGGGGATCCGATTGGGGCACAGATACGCAGTATTTT. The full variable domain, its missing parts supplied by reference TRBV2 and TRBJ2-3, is EPEVTQTPSHQVTQMGQEVILRCVPISNHLYFYWYRQILGQKVEFLVSFYNNEISEKSEIFDDQFSVERPDGSNFTLKIRSTKLEDSAMYFCASSEAATGGSDWGTDTQYFGPGTRLTVL.

In DNA, the CDR3 is TGTGCCAGCAGTGATCTCCGGGGGTCAGGCGAGCAGTACGTC. It is translated as CASSDLRGSGEQYV. V and J are TRBV2 and TRBJ2-7; tentatively, D is TRBD2 (6 bases). CDR1 is SNHLY, CDR2 FYNNEI, per germline. This CDR3 has 14 residues. V was cut by 3 bases and J by 6 bases, with 15 bases left in between.

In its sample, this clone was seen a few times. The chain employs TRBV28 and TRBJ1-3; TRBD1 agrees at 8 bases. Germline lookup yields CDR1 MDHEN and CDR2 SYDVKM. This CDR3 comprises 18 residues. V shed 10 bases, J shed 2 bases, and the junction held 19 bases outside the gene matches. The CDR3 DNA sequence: TGTGCCAAAGAGTCGGACAGGGTCCTTTTACGGCCTGGAAACACCATATATTTT. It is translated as CAKESDRVLLRPGNTIYF.